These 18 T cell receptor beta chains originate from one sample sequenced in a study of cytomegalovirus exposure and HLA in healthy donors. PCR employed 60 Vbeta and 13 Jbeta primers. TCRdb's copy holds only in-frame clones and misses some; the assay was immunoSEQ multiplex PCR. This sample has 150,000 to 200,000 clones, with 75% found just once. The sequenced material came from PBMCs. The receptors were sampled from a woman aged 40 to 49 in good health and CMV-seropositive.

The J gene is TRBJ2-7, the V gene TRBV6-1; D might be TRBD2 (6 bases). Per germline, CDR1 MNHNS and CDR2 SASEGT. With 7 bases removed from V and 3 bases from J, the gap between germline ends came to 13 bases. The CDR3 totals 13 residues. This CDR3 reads CASTLAYYYEQYF. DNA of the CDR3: TGTGCCAGCACCCTAGCGTACTACTACGAGCAGTACTTC.

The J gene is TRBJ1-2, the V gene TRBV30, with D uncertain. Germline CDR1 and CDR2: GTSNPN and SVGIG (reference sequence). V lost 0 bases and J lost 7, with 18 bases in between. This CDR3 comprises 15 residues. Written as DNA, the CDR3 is TGTGCCTGGAGTGTACTCCCGGCAGAGGGCTTTGGCTACACCTTC. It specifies CAWSVLPAEGFGYTF.

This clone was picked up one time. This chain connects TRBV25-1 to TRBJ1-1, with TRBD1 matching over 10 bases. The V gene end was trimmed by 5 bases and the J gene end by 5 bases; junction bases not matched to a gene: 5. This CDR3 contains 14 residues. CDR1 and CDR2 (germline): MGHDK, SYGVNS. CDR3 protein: CASSPVGQGTEAFF. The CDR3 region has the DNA TGTGCCAGCAGTCCCGTGGGACAGGGGACTGAAGCTTTCTTT.

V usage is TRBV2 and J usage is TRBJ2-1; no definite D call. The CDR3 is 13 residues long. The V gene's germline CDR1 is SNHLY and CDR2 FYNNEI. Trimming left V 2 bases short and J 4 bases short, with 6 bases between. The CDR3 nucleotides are TGTGCCAGCAGTGAACAGGTTTACAATGAGCAGTTCTTC. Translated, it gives CASSEQVYNEQFF.

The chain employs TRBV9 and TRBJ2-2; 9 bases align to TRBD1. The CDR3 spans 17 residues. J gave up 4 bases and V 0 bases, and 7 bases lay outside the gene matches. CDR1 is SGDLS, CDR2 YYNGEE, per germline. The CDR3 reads CASSVGSGTGTTGELFF. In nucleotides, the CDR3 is TGTGCCAGCAGCGTAGGGTCCGGGACAGGGACCACCGGGGAGCTGTTTTTT.

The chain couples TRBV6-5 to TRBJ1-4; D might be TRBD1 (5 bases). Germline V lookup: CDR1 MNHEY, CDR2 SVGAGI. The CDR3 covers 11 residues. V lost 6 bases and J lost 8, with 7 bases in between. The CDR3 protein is CASRNREKLFF. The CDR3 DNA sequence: TGTGCCAGCAGGAACAGGGAAAAACTGTTTTTT.

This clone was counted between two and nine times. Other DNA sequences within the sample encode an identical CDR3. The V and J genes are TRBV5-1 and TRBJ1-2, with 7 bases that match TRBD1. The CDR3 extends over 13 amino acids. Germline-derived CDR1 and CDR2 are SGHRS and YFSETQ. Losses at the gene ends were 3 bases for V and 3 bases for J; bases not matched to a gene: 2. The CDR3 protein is CASSSGTDYGYTF. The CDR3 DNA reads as TGCGCCAGCAGCTCCGGGACAGACTATGGCTACACCTTC.

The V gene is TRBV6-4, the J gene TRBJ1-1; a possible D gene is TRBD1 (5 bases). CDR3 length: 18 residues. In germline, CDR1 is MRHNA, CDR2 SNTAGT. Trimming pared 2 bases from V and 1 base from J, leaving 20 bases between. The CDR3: CASSDKLGLLTKNTEAFF. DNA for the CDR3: TGTGCCAGCAGTGACAAATTGGGACTTCTTACCAAGAACACTGAAGCTTTCTTT.

The CDR3 region has the DNA TGCGCCAGCAGCTTGGGGCTAGCGGGAGGTCGGGCAGAGACCCAGTACTTC. It specifies CASSLGLAGGRAETQYF. The chain is built from TRBV5-1 and TRBJ2-5, with TRBD2 identical over 11 bases. This CDR3 comprises 17 residues. From germline, CDR1 is SGHRS and CDR2 YFSETQ. V trimming: 0 bases; J trimming: 4 bases; junction bases outside the gene matches: 8.

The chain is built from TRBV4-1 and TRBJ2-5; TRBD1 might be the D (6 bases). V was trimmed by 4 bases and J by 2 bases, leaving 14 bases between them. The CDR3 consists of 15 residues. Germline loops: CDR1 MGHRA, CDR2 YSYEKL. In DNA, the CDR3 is TGCGCCAGCAGCCCCACCGCGACAGGACAAGAGACCCAGTACTTC. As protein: CASSPTATGQETQYF.

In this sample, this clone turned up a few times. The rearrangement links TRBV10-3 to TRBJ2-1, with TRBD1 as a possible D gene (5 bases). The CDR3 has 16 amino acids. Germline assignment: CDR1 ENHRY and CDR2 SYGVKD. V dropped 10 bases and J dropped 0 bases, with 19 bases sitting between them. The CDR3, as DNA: TGTGCCACCAGATCCACGACAGAGAGCTCCTACAATGAGCAGTTCTTC. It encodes CATRSTTESSYNEQFF.

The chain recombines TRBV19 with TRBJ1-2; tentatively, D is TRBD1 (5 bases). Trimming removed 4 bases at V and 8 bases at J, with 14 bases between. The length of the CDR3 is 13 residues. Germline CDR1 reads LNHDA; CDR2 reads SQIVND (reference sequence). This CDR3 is CASSTSGRLGYTF. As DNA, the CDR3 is TGTGCCAGTAGTACGTCAGGGCGGTTGGGCTACACCTTC.

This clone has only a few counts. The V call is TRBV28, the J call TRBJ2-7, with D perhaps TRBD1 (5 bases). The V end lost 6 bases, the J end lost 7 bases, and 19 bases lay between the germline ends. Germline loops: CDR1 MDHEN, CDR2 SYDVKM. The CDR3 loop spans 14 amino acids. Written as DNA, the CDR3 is TGTGCCAGCAGCCTTAGACAGCCCTACAGGGAGCAGTACTTC. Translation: CASSLRQPYREQYF.

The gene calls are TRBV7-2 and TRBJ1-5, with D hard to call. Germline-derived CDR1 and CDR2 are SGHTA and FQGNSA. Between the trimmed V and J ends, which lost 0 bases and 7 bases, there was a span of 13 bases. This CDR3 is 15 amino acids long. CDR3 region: CASSLALQLGQPQHF. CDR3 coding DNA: TGTGCCAGCAGCTTAGCGCTCCAGCTGGGCCAGCCCCAGCATTTT. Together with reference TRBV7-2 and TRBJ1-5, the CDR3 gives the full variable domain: GAGVSQSPSNKVTEKGKDVELRCDPISGHTALYWYRQSLGQGLEFLIYFQGNSAPDKSGLPSDRFSAERTGGSVSTLTIQRTQQEDSAVYLCASSLALQLGQPQHFGDGTRLSIL.

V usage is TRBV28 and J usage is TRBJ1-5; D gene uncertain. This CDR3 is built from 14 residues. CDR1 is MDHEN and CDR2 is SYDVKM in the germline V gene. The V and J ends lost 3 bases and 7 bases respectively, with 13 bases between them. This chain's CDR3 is CASSFGQEGQPQHF. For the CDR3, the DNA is TGTGCCAGCAGTTTTGGGCAGGAGGGCCAGCCCCAGCATTTT.

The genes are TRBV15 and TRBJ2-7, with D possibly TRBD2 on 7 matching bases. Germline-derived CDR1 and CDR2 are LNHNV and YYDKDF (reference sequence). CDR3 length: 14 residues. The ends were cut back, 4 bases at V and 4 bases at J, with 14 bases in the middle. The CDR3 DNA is TGTGCCACCAGCAAAGAGGGGGGGGCTTACGAGCAGTACTTC. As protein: CATSKEGGAYEQYF.

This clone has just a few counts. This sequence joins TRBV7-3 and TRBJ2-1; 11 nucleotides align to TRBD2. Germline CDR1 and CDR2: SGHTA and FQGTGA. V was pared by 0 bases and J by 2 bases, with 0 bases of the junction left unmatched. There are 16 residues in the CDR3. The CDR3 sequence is CASSLTSGRAYNEQFF. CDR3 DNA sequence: TGTGCCAGCAGCTTAACTAGCGGGAGGGCCTACAATGAGCAGTTCTTC.

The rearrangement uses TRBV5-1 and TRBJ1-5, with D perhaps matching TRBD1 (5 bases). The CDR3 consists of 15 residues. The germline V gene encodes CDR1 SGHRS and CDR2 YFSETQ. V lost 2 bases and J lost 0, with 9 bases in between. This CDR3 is CASSFGGSSNQPQHF. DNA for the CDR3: TGCGCCAGCAGCTTCGGGGGTAGTAGCAATCAGCCCCAGCATTTT.